This T cell receptor (beta chain) was documented in a study of T cells after yellow fever vaccination. Study findings and constraints: Peaking on day 5 versus 15, the secondary response was faster but weaker. Most clones from primary vaccination were detected again post-booster (roughly 96% CD4, around 90% CD8).

A note on this clonotype: Its target is unknown.

A universal primer site and UMIs were added as TCR cDNA was made by 5'RACE template switching. TCRdb fed the 5' RACE reads into MiXCR, producing one record per CDR3 protein. This sample has some 560,000 distinct CDR3 sequences, with roughly 21% found just once. The receptor was isolated from a young man who received the YFV17D yellow fever vaccine. The material was PBMCs, obtained 15 days after the yellow fever booster vaccination.

In DNA, the CDR3 is TGCGCCAGCAGCCAAGCCGGGACAGGGTTGACAGATACGCAGTATTTT. Translated, it gives CASSQAGTGLTDTQYF. This chain links TRBV4-1 with TRBJ2-3, with 9 bases identical to TRBD1. Unmatched junction bases numbered 5, after V lost 1 base and J lost 3 bases. CDR1 and CDR2 from the germline V gene are MGHRA and YSYEKL. The CDR3 consists of 16 residues.